This T cell receptor (beta chain) appears in the sequencing data of a study of T cells in Graves' hyperthyroidism and ophthalmopathy. Study-wide results and limits: In the blood, most expanded thyroid clonotypes above 0.001 appeared as well.

RNA transcripts yielded amplified TCR beta CDR3 regions. The HTBI set primed first-round TCR CDR3 RT-PCR. TCRdb processed the multiplex PCR reads anew with MiXCR; each CDR3 protein has one entry. The sample contains 500,000 to 600,000 distinct CDR3 sequences, over 15% of which appear only once. Worth noting for this clonotype: The antigen remains unidentified. An end of the junction does not agree with germline; a read error may underlie this.

This TCR was recovered from a woman aged 18-29 years with Graves' hyperthyroidism. The sample taken for sequencing was blood.

CDR3 protein: CASSTRTGARSEANVLTF. The CDR3 DNA reads TGTGCCAGCAGCACCCGGACAGGGGCGAGGTCTGAGGCCAACGTCCTGACTTTC. V and J are TRBV7-8 and TRBJ2-6; 9 positions agree with TRBD1. CDR3 size: 18 residues. The V gene's germline CDR1 is SGHVS and CDR2 FQNEAQ.